These 23 T cell receptor beta chains originate from one sample sequenced in a study of molecular identifiers for immune sequencing clone quantification. TCRdb itself ran the PCR reads through MiXCR, one entry per CDR3 protein. The sample holds 400,000 to 600,000 distinct CDR3 sequences, roughly 25% seen once. Material for sequencing was naive CD8+ T cells from blood, with Jurkat cell RNA spiked in. Noted subset: FACS-sorted CD8+CD4-CCR7+CD45RA+ naive T cells. Receptors originate from a human donor in good health. Some libraries in this study had Jurkat cell RNA spiked in.

The sample holds many counts of this clonotype. This chain uses TRBV27 with TRBJ2-1; D is ambiguous. The CDR3 covers 15 residues. Germline CDR1 reads MNHEY; CDR2 reads SMNVEV (reference sequence). Trimming cost V 3 bases and J 4 bases, with 13 bases left between them. CDR3 region: CASSLAANTYNEQFF. For the CDR3, the DNA is TGTGCCAGCAGTTTGGCGGCCAATACTTACAATGAGCAGTTCTTC.

The sample holds many counts of this clonotype. The V and J genes are TRBV30 and TRBJ2-5; D gene ambiguous. The CDR3 consists of 11 residues. V was pared by 4 bases and J by 7 bases, with 10 bases between. The germline gives CDR1 GTSNPN, CDR2 SVGIG (reference sequence). CDR3 coding DNA: TGTGCCTGGATGCCCGCTGGGACCCAGTACTTC. As protein: CAWMPAGTQYF.

This clonotype was found a few times. V gene TRBV7-8 combines with J gene TRBJ1-2; D may be TRBD1 (5 bases). The V end lost 1 base, the J end lost 0 bases, and 18 bases lay between the germline ends. CDR1 is SGHVS, CDR2 FQNEAQ, per germline. CDR3 length: 18 amino acids. The CDR3, as DNA: TGTGCCAGCAGCTTAGTGGGGGGACTCCAGTCGTCTAACTATGGCTACACCTTC. This codes for CASSLVGGLQSSNYGYTF.

Worth noting for this clonotype: A much bigger clone sits one base away, suggesting this may be a read error. The chain combines TRBV9 with TRBJ2-2; D is ambiguous. The V end was cut by 0 bases, the J end by 7 bases, with 1 base between. The CDR3 spans 11 residues. Germline V gene data show CDR1 as SGDLS and CDR2 as YYNGEE. CDR3 protein: CASSVGGELFF. The CDR3, as DNA: TGTGCCAGCAGCGTAGGCGGGGAGCTGTTTTTT.

There are many counts of this clonotype. This chain joins TRBV20-1 and TRBJ2-7; weak D call: TRBD1 (6 bases). CDR1 DFQATT and CDR2 SNEGSKA come from the germline V gene (reference sequence). This CDR3 comprises 13 residues. V lost 6 bases and J lost 0, with 12 bases in between. CDR3 sequence (DNA): TGCAGTGCAAGACAGGCGGTCTCCTACGAGCAGTACTTC. This sequence encodes CSARQAVSYEQYF.

This chain connects TRBV2 to TRBJ2-2; D possibly corresponds to TRBD1 (5 bases). The CDR3 extends over 14 amino acids. V gave up 9 bases and J gave up 2 bases, with 13 bases separating them. Looked up from germline, CDR1 is SNHLY and CDR2 is FYNNEI. CDR3 sequence: CASWTRSNTGELFF. CDR3 bases: TGTGCCAGTTGGACAAGGTCAAACACCGGGGAGCTGTTTTTT. The full variable domain, rest sourced from reference TRBV2 and TRBJ2-2, is EPEVTQTPSHQVTQMGQEVILRCVPISNHLYFYWYRQILGQKVEFLVSFYNNEISEKSEIFDDQFSVERPDGSNFTLKIRSTKLEDSAMYFCASWTRSNTGELFFGEGSRLTVL.

The chain links TRBV9 to TRBJ2-1; no clear D. The length of the CDR3 is 13 residues. Between the trimmed V and J ends, which lost 4 bases and 10 bases, there was a span of 15 bases. Germline V CDR1 and CDR2: SGDLS, YYNGEE. The CDR3 coding sequence is TGTGCCAGCAGCCAAAGAACGGGTAGCGAGCAGTTCTTC. Protein: CASSQRTGSEQFF.

This clonotype was detected many times. CDR3 nucleotide sequence: TGTGCCAGCAGCCAGGGACAGGCGACCTACCAAGAGACCCAGTACTTC. This codes for CASSQGQATYQETQYF. This chain joins TRBV14 and TRBJ2-5, with TRBD1 identical over 8 bases. The germline gives CDR1 SGHDN, CDR2 FVKESK. This CDR3 contains 16 residues. Trimming cost V 3 bases and J 0 bases; bases outside gene matches: 6. The whole variable domain, filled in from reference TRBV14 and TRBJ2-5, reads EAGVTQFPSHSVIEKGQTVTLRCDPISGHDNLYWYRRVMGKEIKFLLHFVKESKQDESGMPNNRFLAERTGGTYSTLKVQPAELEDSGVYFCASSQGQATYQETQYFGPGTRLLVL.

The CDR3 loop is CASSSLGLDFSYEQYF. The CDR3 DNA reads TGTGCCAGCAGCTCGCTTGGTTTGGACTTCTCCTACGAGCAGTACTTC. This sequence joins TRBV5-5 and TRBJ2-7, with D possibly TRBD2 on 5 matching bases. Germline CDR1 and CDR2: SGHKS and YYEKEE (reference sequence). Trimming removed 3 bases from V and 0 bases from J, with 16 bases in between. The CDR3 spans 16 residues.

This chain uses TRBV27 with TRBJ2-1, with 11 bases lining up with TRBD2. CDR3 size: 15 residues. The V gene's germline CDR1 is MNHEY and CDR2 SMNVEV (reference sequence). With 11 bases clipped from V and 7 bases from J, the junction kept 13 bases outside the gene matches. The CDR3 region has the DNA TGTGCCGGCGGGGCCCGGGGACTAGCGGAGAATGAGCAGTTCTTC. It translates to CAGGARGLAENEQFF.

This clonotype was picked up one time. One end of the junction does not line up with germline, which may come from a read error. The J gene is TRBJ2-3, the V gene TRBV6-6; TRBD2 aligns across 12 bases. Germline loops: CDR1 MNHNY, CDR2 SVGAGI (reference sequence). The CDR3 has 18 residues. CDR3: CARSQGLAGGLRPDTQYF. The CDR3 nucleotides read TGTGCCCGCAGCCAGGGCCTAGCGGGGGGGTTACGCCCCGATACGCAGTATTTT.

Turning to this clonotype: A single base separates this from a much larger clone, so it may be a read error. This chain connects TRBV12-3 or TRBV12-4 to TRBJ1-4, with D unclear. V was pared by 7 bases and J by 6 bases, with 15 bases between. The CDR3 spans 14 residues. The CDR3 DNA reads TGTGCCAGCACGAAGGCGCCTTATCATGAAAAACTGTTTTTT. This gives the protein CASTKAPYHEKLFF.

This clonotype showed up just a few times. This chain connects TRBV7-9 to TRBJ2-3; TRBD2 matches at 7 bases. V lost 5 bases, J lost 3 bases, and 23 bases stayed unmatched. Germline V gene data show CDR1 as SEHNR and CDR2 as FQNEAQ (reference sequence). This CDR3 contains 20 residues. CDR3 DNA: TGTGCCAGCAGCAAAAACAGTCGGTCTAGCGGAAGGTCTTTTACAGATACGCAGTATTTT. Protein: CASSKNSRSSGRSFTDTQYF.

This clonotype was counted only a few times. CDR3 in amino acids: CASSDSNWGNQPQHF. The DNA of the CDR3 is TGTGCCAGCAGCGACAGCAATTGGGGCAATCAGCCCCAGCATTTT. The chain is built from TRBV6-5 and TRBJ1-5; tentative D call: TRBD1 (5 bases). Germline lookup yields CDR1 MNHEY and CDR2 SVGAGI. The CDR3 spans 15 residues. V lost 6 bases and J 2 bases, leaving 14 bases between the germline ends.

This chain uses TRBV14 with TRBJ2-1; 11 positions match TRBD2. CDR1 SGHDN and CDR2 FVKESK come from the germline V gene. The CDR3 is made up of 15 amino acids. V lost 6 bases and J lost 5; bases outside the gene matches: 6. CDR3 region: CASSPTSGTDNEQFF. The CDR3 DNA reads TGTGCCAGCAGTCCGACTAGCGGGACGGACAATGAGCAGTTCTTC.

In regard to this clonotype: One junction end disagrees with the germline gene, perhaps due to a read error. The chain recombines TRBV5-1 with TRBJ2-5, with 13 nucleotides matching TRBD2. The germline V gene encodes CDR1 SGHRS and CDR2 YFSETQ. The CDR3 runs to 13 residues. The CDR3: CASSGTSGETPYF. CDR3 sequence (DNA): TGCGCCAGCAGCGGGACTAGCGGGGAGACCCCGTACTTC. Using reference TRBV5-1 and TRBJ2-5 for the parts outside the CDR3, the full variable domain is KAGVTQTPRYLIKTRGQQVTLSCSPISGHRSVSWYQQTPGQGLQFLFEYFSETQRNKGNFPGRFSGRQFSNSRSEMNVSTLELGDSALYLCASSGTSGETPYFGPGTRLLVL.

The chain joins TRBV2 to TRBJ1-2, with D maybe TRBD1 (6 bases). The CDR3 extends over 13 amino acids. Germline V lookup: CDR1 SNHLY, CDR2 FYNNEI. Trimming took 6 bases from V and 4 from J, leaving 12 bases between them. CDR3 residues: CASRDSLLYGYTF. The CDR3 DNA reads as TGTGCCAGCAGGGACAGTCTTCTCTATGGCTACACCTTC. The complete variable domain, with remaining parts taken from reference TRBV2 and TRBJ1-2, reads EPEVTQTPSHQVTQMGQEVILRCVPISNHLYFYWYRQILGQKVEFLVSFYNNEISEKSEIFDDQFSVERPDGSNFTLKIRSTKLEDSAMYFCASRDSLLYGYTFGSGTRLTVV.

The chain carries TRBV30 and TRBJ2-2; D is undetermined. Trimming stripped 3 bases from V and 2 bases from J, with 10 bases between. The length of the CDR3 is 14 residues. Germline lookup yields CDR1 GTSNPN and CDR2 SVGIG (reference sequence). The CDR3 nucleotides are TGTGCCTGGAGCGTACACGTAAACACCGGGGAGCTGTTTTTT. Translated: CAWSVHVNTGELFF.

Of note for this clonotype: This clone may be a read error of a much larger clone one base away. The CDR3 DNA reads as TGTGCCAGCAGCTTAGCGAGCACCGGGGAGCTGTTTTTT. This translates into CASSLASTGELFF. This chain connects TRBV7-6 to TRBJ2-2; D gene uncertain. This CDR3 has 13 residues. Germline V gene lookup returns CDR1 SGHVS and CDR2 FNYEAQ. The germline V and J ends were trimmed by 0 bases and 4 bases, with 3 bases remaining between them.

Concerning this clonotype: This clone may be a read error of a much larger clone one base away. This sequence joins TRBV6-6 and TRBJ1-5; D might be TRBD1 (5 bases). Looked up from germline, CDR1 is MNHNY and CDR2 is SVGAGI (reference sequence). CDR3 length: 14 amino acids. The CDR3 DNA reads as TGTGCCAGTAAGTGGGCAGGGAGCGATCAGCCCCAGCGTTTT. Its protein is CASKWAGSDQPQRF.

This chain connects TRBV25-1 to TRBJ1-1, with D perhaps TRBD1 (5 bases). Deletions cut 1 base from V and 5 bases from J, with 8 bases between. Germline V lookup: CDR1 MGHDK, CDR2 SYGVNS. The CDR3 contains 13 residues. The CDR3 bases are TGTGCCAGCAGTGAATGGGGGGAGACTGAAGCTTTCTTT. It yields the protein CASSEWGETEAFF. The full variable domain, rest sourced from reference TRBV25-1 and TRBJ1-1, is EADIYQTPRYLVIGTGKKITLECSQTMGHDKMYWYQQDPGMELHLIHYSYGVNSTEKGDLSSESTVSRIRTEHFPLTLESARPSHTSQYLCASSEWGETEAFFGQGTRLTVV.

This clonotype came up once. This may be a read error, as it is one base from a much larger clone. The CDR3 DNA sequence: TGTGCCAGCAGTCTCACGGACGGGGCAAACGAGCAGTACTTC. It is translated as CASSLTDGANEQYF. The chain combines TRBV12-3 or TRBV12-4 with TRBJ2-7; D tentatively fits TRBD1 or TRBD2 (5 bases each). Trimming stripped 5 bases from V and 5 bases from J, with 16 bases between. The CDR3 consists of 14 residues.

Points on this clonotype: This is likely a read error, given that the CDR3 carries no conserved phenylalanine or tryptophan at its end. The chain is built from TRBV9 and TRBJ1-2; 9 nucleotides align to TRBD1. V was clipped by 0 bases and J by 5 bases; unmatched bases: 5. CDR3 length equals 15 residues. Looked up from germline, CDR1 is SGDLS and CDR2 is YYNGEE. The CDR3 loop is CASSVAGQGSYGYTI. In DNA, the CDR3 is TGTGCCAGCAGCGTAGCAGGACAGGGGAGTTATGGCTACACCATC.